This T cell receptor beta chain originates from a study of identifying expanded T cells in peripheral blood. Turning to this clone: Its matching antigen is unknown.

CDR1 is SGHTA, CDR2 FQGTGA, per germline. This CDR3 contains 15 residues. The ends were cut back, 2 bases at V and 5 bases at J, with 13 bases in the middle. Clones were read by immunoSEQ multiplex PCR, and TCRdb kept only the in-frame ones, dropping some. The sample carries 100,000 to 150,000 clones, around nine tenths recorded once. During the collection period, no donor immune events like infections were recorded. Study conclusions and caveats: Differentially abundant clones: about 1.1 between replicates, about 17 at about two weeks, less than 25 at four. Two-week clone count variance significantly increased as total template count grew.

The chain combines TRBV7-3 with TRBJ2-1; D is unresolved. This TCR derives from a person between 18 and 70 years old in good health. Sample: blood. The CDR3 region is CASSLGAPANNEQFF. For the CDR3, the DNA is TGTGCCAGCAGCTTAGGAGCGCCCGCCAACAATGAGCAGTTCTTC.